Detailed here is one T cell receptor beta chain. Under the authors' procedure: Quantification of nucleated cells was approximated via reference gene primer amplification. This table comes from immunoSEQ multiplex PCR, and its TCRdb copy is limited to in-frame clones, with some not included. V and J calls and clone size are copied from that table; D and trimming were computed from the DNA. The repertoire holds approximately 150,000 clones, 84% seen once, with almost 9% in the top ten. These data originate in a study of blood T cell repertoires in COVID-19. In the study overall: COVID-19 samples collected from the United States, Italy and Spain covered acute and convalescent phases. Sample material is recorded as cDNA or gDNA derived from T cells, B-cell-depleted T cells, or PBMCs.

Trimming took off 4 bases at V and 6 bases at J, with 12 bases between the two ends. CDR1 and CDR2 (germline): LGHDT, YNNKEL (reference sequence). The CDR3 has 13 amino acids. The V and J genes are TRBV3-1 (or the pseudogene TRBV3-2) and TRBJ1-1; D is undetermined. This clonotype was sampled from a man younger than 40 with COVID-19, enrolled during active disease. The specimen sequenced was peripheral blood. CDR3 loop: CASSRSVLSEAFF. Written as DNA, the CDR3 is TGTGCCAGCAGCCGGTCGGTGTTGTCTGAAGCTTTCTTT.